The text below deals with one T cell receptor (beta chain). Sequenced by immunoSEQ multiplex PCR; TCRdb stores in-frame clones only, minus some. The table lists some 760,000 clones, roughly 85% of them singletons, with 0.008% to 0.011% in the top ten. This CDR3 comprises 11 residues. Germline V gene lookup returns CDR1 SQVTM and CDR2 ANQGSEA. V was pared by 7 bases and J by 9 bases, with 7 bases of the junction left unmatched. This sample was included in a study of shared T cell receptors in the human thymus. These records were also assigned to another study, of human thymus T cells. From that study: It was healthy Finnish infants having corrective surgery for congenital heart defects who were the donors. Resections that were taken during corrective heart surgery supplied the thymus tissue. There were highly overlapping thymic repertoires among unrelated individuals, as related research reported.

The sample comprised thymocytes. The chain employs TRBV29-1 and TRBJ1-2; TRBD1 agrees at 8 bases. The sequence came from a girl under three years old with a congenital heart defect. The CDR3 protein is CSAETGESYTF. CDR3 nucleotides: TGCAGCGCAGAGACAGGGGAGAGCTACACCTTC. Using reference TRBV29-1 and TRBJ1-2 for the parts outside the CDR3, the full variable domain is SAVISQKPSRDICQRGTSLTIQCQVDSQVTMMFWYRQQPGQSLTLIATANQGSEATYESGFVIDKFPISRPNLTFSTLTVSNMSPEDSSIYLCSAETGESYTFGSGTRLTVV.